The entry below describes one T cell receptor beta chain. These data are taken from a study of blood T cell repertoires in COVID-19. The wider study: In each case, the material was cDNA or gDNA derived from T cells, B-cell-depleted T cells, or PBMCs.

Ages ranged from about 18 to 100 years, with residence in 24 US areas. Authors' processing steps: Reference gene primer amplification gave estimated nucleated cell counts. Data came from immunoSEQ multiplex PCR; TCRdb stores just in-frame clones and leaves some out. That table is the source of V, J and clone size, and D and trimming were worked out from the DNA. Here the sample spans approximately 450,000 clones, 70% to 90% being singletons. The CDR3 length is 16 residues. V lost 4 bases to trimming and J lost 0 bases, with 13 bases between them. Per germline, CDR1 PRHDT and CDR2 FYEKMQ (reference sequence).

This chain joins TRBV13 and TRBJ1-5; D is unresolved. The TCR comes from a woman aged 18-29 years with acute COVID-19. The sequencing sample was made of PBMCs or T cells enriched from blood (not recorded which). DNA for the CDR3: TGTGCCAGCAGCTCCCGGTTAGGAGCTAGCAATCAGCCCCAGCATTTT. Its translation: CASSSRLGASNQPQHF.